This T cell receptor (beta chain) was retrieved from a study of blood T cell repertoires in COVID-19. At the level of the study: Researchers got acute and convalescent COVID-19 samples from the United States, Italy and Spain. Sources were T cells, B-cell-depleted T cells, or PBMCs; the material itself was cDNA or gDNA.

CDR3 length equals 15 residues. V lost 6 bases to trimming and J lost 5 bases, with 19 bases between them. In germline, CDR1 is MDHEN, CDR2 SYDVKM. This clone was seen a few times. In the original processing: Scientists estimated how many nucleated cells there were by amplifying reference gene primers. This table comes from immunoSEQ multiplex PCR, and its TCRdb copy is limited to in-frame clones, with some not included. V and J calls and clone size follow that table, whereas D and trimming were derived from the DNA. Among 60,000 to 65,000 clones, around 80% were seen once, and the ten largest hold approximately 5.1%.

The source of this sequence is a human donor in a cohort sampled during active COVID-19. Specimen: peripheral blood. The chain employs TRBV28 and TRBJ1-2, with D possibly matching TRBD1 (5 bases). CDR3 sequence reads: CASRRGGSAPYGYTF. DNA of the CDR3: TGTGCCAGCAGGCGCGGGGGATCCGCTCCTTATGGCTACACCTTC.